Sequencing of this T cell receptor (beta chain) was carried out in a study of blood T cell repertoires in COVID-19. The table came from immunoSEQ multiplex PCR; TCRdb's copy has only in-frame clones and leaves some out. Of 250,000 to 300,000 clones listed, approximately 80% were seen once; the top ten hold less than 3%. Germline trimming cut 1 base from V and 10 bases from J; bases unmatched to any gene: 10. The CDR3 runs 17 residues. CDR1 LGHDT and CDR2 YNNKEL come from the germline V gene (reference sequence). The chain uses TRBV3-1 (or the pseudogene TRBV3-2) and TRBJ1-6; TRBD1 aligns across 10 bases. This sequence was found in a woman in her sixties with active or convalescent COVID-19. Sample: peripheral blood. This CDR3 is CASSQGITGTGASPLHF. CDR3 sequence (DNA): TGTGCCAGCAGCCAAGGAATTACCGGGACAGGGGCATCACCCCTCCACTTT.